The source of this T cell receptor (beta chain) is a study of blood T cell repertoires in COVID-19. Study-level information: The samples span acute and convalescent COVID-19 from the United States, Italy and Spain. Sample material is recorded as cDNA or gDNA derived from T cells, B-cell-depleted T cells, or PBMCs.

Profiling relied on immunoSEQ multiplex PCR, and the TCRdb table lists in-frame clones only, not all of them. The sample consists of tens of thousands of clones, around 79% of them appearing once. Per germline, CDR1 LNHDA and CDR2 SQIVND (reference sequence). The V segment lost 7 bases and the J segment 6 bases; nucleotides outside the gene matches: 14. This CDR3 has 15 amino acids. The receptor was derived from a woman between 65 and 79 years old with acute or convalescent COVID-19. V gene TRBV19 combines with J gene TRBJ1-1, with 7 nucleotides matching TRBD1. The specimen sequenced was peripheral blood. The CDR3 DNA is TGTGCCAGTATAGTAGGGGGCGCTGGGTCCGCTGAAGCTTTCTTT. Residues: CASIVGGAGSAEAFF.